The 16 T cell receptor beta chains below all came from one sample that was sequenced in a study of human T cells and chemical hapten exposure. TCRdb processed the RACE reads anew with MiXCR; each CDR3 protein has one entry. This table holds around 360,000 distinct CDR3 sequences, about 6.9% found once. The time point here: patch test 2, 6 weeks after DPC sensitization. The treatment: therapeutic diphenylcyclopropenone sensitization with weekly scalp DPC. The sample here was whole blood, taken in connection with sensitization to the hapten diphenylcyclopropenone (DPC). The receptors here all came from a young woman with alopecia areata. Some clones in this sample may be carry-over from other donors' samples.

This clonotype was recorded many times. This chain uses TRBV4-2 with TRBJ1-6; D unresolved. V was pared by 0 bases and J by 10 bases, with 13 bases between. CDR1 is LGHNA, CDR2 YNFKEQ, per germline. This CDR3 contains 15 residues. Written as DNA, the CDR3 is TGTGCCAGCAGCCAAGATCACCCGAGCAACTCACCCCTCCACTTT. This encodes CASSQDHPSNSPLHF.

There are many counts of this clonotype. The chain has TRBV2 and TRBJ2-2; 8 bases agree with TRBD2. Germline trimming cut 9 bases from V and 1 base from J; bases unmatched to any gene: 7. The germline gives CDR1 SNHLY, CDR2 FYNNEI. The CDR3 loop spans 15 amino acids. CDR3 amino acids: CARGHSGENTGELFF. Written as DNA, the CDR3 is TGTGCCAGGGGTCATAGCGGGGAGAACACCGGGGAGCTGTTTTTT.

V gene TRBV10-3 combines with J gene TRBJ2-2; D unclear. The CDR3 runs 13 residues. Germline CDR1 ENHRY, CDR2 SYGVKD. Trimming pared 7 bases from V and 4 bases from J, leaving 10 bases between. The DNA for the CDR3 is TGTGCCATCACGCAGCCGGGCACCGGGGAGCTGTTTTTT. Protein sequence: CAITQPGTGELFF.

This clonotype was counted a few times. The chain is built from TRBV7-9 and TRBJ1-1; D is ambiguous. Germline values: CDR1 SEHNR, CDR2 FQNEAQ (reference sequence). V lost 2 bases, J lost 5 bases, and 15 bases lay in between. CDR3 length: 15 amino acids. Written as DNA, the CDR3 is TGTGCCAGCAGCTTAAGAGTCCAGGATGAGACTGAAGCTTTCTTT. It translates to CASSLRVQDETEAFF.

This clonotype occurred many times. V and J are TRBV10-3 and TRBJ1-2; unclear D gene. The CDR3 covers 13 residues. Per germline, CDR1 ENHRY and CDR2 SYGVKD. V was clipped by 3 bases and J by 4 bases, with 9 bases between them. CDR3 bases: TGTGCCATCAGTGAAACAGCCTCCTATGGCTACACCTTC. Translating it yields CAISETASYGYTF.

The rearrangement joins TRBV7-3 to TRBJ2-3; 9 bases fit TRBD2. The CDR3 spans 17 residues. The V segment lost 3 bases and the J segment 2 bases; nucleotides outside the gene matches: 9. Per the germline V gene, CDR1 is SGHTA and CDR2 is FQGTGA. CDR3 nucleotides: TGTGCCAGCAGCTTTGGGGGACTAGCACGATACACAGATACGCAGTATTTT. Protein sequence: CASSFGGLARYTDTQYF.

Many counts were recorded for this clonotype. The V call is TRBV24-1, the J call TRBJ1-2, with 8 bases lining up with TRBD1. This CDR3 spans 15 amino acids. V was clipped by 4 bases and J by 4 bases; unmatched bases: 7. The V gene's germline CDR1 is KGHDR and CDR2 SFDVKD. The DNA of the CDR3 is TGTGCCACCAGTGACCCTAGACAGGGGTTCTATGGCTACACCTTC. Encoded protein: CATSDPRQGFYGYTF.

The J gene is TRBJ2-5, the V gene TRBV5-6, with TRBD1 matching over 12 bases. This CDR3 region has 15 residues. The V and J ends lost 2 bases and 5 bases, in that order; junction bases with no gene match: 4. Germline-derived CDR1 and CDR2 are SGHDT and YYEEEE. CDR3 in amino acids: CASSLGTGGPETQYF. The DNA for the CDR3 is TGTGCCAGCAGCTTAGGGACAGGGGGCCCTGAGACCCAGTACTTC.

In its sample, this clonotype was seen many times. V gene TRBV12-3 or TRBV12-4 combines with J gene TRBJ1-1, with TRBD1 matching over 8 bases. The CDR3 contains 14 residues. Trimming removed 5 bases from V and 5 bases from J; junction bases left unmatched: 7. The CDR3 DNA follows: TGTGCCAGCAGTCTACCGACAGGGGTAACTGAAGCTTTCTTT. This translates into CASSLPTGVTEAFF.

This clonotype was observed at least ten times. The CDR3 reads CASSEAGQFYGYTF. In nucleotides, the CDR3 is TGTGCCAGCAGTGAAGCGGGACAGTTCTATGGCTACACCTTC. The chain is built from TRBV6-1 and TRBJ1-2, with 7 bases that match TRBD1. With V trimmed by 0 bases and J by 4 bases, 2 bases remained unmatched. The CDR3 is made up of 14 amino acids. CDR1 and CDR2 from the germline V gene are MNHNS and SASEGT.

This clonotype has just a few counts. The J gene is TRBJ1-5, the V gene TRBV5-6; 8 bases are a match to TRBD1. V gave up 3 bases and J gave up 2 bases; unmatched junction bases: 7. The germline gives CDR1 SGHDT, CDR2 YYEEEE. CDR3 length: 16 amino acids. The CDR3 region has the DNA TGTGCCAGCAGCTCTTACGGGACAGGACGCAATCAGCCCCAGCATTTT. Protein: CASSSYGTGRNQPQHF.

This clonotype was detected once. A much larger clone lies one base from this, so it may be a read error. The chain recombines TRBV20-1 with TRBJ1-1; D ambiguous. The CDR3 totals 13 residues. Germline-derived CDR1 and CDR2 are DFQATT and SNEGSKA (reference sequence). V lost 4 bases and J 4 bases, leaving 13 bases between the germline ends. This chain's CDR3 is CSAKANPSTEAFF. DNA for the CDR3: TGCAGTGCTAAGGCAAACCCGAGCACTGAAGCTTTCTTT.

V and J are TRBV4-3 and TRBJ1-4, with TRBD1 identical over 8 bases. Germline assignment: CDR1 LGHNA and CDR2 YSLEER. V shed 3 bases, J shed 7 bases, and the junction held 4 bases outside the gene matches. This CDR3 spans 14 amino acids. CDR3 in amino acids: CASSQDRVAEKLFF. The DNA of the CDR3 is TGCGCCAGCAGCCAGGACAGGGTGGCTGAAAAACTGTTTTTT.

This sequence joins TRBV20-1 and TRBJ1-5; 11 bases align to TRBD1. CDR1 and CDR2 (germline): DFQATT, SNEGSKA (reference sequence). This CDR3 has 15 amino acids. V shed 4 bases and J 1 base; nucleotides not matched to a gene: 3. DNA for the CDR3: TGCAGTGCTAACAGGGACAGGGGGAGCAATCAGCCCCAGCATTTT. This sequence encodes CSANRDRGSNQPQHF.

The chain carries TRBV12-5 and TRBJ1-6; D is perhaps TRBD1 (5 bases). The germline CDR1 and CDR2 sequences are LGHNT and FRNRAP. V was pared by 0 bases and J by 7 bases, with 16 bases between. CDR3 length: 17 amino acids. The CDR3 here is CASGLVTSGRQNSPLHF. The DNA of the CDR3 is TGTGCTAGTGGTTTGGTTACTTCGGGACGGCAAAATTCACCCCTCCACTTT.

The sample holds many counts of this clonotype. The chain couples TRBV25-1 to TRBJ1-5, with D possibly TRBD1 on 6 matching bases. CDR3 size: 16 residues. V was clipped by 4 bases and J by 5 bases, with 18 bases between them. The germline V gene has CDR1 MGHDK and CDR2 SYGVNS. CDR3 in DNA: TGTGCCAGCAGTGGGTATAAGGGGGAAGTAGATCAGCCCCAGCATTTT. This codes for CASSGYKGEVDQPQHF.